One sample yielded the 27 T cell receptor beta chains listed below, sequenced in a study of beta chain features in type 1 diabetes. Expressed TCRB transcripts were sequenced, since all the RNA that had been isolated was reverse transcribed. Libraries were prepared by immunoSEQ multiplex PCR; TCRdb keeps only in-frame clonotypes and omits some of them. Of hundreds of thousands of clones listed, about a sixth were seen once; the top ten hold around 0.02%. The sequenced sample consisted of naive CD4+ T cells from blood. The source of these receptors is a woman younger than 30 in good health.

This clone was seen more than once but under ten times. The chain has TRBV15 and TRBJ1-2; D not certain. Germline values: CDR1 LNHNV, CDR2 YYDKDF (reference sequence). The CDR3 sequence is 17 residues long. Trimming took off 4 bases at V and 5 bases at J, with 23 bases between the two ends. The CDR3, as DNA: TGTGCCACCAGCACAGAGATCGCTATCCTAGGGCATTATGGCTACACCTTC. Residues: CATSTEIAILGHYGYTF.

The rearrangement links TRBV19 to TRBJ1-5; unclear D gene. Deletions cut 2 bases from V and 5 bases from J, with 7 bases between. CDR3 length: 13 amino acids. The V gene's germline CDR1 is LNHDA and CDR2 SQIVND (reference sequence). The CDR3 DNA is TGTGCCAGTAGTATATGGGTCGATCAGCCCCAGCATTTT. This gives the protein CASSIWVDQPQHF. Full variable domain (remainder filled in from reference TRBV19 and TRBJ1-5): DGGITQSPKYLFRKEGQNVTLSCEQNLNHDAMYWYRQDPGQGLRLIYYSQIVNDFQKGDIAEGYSVSREKKESFPLTVTSAQKNPTAFYLCASSIWVDQPQHFGDGTRLSIL.

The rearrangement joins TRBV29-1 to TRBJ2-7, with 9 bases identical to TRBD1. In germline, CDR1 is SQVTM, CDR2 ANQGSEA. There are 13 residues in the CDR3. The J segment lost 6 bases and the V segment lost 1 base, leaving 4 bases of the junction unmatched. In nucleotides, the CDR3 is TGCAGCGTTGAAGGGACAGGGGCGAGCGAGCAGTACTTC. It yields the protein CSVEGTGASEQYF.

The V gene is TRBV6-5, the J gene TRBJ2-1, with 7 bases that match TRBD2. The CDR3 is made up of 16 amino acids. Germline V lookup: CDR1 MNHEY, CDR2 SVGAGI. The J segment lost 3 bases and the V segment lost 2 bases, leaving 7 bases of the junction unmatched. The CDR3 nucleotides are TGTGCCAGCAGTTACGCTAGACTAGCAGGCTACAATGAGCAGTTCTTC. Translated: CASSYARLAGYNEQFF.

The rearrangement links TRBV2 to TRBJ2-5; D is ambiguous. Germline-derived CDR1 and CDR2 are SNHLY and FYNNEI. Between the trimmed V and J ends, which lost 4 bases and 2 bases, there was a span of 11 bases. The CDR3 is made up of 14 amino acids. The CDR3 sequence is CASSAKLVQETQYF. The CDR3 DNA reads TGTGCCAGCAGTGCGAAGTTAGTACAAGAGACCCAGTACTTC.

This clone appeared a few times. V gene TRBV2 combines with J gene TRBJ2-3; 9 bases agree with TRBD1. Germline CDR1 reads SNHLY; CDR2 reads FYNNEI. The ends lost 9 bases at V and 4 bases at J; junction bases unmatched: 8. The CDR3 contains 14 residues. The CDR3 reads CARKPGQGADTQYF. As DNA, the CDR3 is TGTGCCAGAAAACCGGGACAGGGTGCAGATACGCAGTATTTT.

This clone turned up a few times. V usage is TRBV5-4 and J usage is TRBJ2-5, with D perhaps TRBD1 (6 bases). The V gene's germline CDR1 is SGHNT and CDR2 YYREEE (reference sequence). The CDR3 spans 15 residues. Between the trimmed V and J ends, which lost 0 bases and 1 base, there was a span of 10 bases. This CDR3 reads CASSLGQATQETQYF. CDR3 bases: TGTGCCAGCAGCTTGGGACAGGCGACCCAAGAGACCCAGTACTTC.

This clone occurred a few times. CDR3 protein: CASSRTRVDEQFF. For the CDR3, the DNA is TGTGCCAGCAGTCGGACTAGGGTTGATGAGCAGTTCTTC. V gene TRBV28 combines with J gene TRBJ2-1, with 7 bases lining up with TRBD2. CDR3 length: 13 residues. Germline V gene data show CDR1 as MDHEN and CDR2 as SYDVKM. J gave up 8 bases and V 5 bases, and 6 bases lay outside the gene matches.

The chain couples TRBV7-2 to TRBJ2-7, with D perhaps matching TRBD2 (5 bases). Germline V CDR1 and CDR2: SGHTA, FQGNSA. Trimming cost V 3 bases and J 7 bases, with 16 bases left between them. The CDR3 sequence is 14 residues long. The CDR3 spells CASSFVRGGWEQYF. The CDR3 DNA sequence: TGTGCCAGCAGCTTTGTGAGAGGAGGATGGGAGCAGTACTTC.

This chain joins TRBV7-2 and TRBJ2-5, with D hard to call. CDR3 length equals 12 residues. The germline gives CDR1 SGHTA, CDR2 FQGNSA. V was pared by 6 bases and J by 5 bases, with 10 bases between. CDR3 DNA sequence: TGTGCCAGCAGTCAATTGGTGGAGACCCAGTACTTC. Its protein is CASSQLVETQYF.

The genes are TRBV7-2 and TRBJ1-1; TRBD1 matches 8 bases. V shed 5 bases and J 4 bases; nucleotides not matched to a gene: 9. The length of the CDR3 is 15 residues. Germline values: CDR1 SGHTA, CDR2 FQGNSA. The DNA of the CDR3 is TGTGCCAGCAGCACTCATGCAGGGGGCATCACTGAAGCTTTCTTT. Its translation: CASSTHAGGITEAFF.

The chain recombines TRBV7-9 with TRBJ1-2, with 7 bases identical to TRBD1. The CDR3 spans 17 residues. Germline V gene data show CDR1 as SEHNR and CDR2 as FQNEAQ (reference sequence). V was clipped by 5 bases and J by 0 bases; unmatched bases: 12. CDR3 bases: TGTGCCAGCAGCGGGCCGGGACAGAACCTTTCTAACTATGGCTACACCTTC. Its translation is CASSGPGQNLSNYGYTF. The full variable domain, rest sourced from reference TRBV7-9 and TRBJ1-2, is DTGVSQNPRHKITKRGQNVTFRCDPISEHNRLYWYRQTLGQGPEFLTYFQNEAQLEKSRLLSDRFSAERPKGSFSTLEIQRTEQGDSAMYLCASSGPGQNLSNYGYTFGSGTRLTVV.

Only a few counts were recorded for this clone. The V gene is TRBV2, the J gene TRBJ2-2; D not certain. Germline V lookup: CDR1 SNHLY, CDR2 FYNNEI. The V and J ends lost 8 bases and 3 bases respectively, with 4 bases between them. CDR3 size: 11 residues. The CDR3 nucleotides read TGTGCCAGCGAATACACCGGGGAGCTGTTTTTT. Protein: CASEYTGELFF. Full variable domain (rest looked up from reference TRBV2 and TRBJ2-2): EPEVTQTPSHQVTQMGQEVILRCVPISNHLYFYWYRQILGQKVEFLVSFYNNEISEKSEIFDDQFSVERPDGSNFTLKIRSTKLEDSAMYFCASEYTGELFFGEGSRLTVL.

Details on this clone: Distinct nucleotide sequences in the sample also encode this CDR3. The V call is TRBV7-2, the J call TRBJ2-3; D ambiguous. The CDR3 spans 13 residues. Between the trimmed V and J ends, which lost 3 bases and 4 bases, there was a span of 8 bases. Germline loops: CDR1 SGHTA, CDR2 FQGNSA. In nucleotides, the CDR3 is TGTGCCAGCAGCTTGTCTGGCTCAGATACGCAGTATTTT. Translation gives CASSLSGSDTQYF. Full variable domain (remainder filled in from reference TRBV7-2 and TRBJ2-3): GAGVSQSPSNKVTEKGKDVELRCDPISGHTALYWYRQSLGQGLEFLIYFQGNSAPDKSGLPSDRFSAERTGGSVSTLTIQRTQQEDSAVYLCASSLSGSDTQYFGPGTRLTVL.

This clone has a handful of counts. The chain's CDR3 is CASSQELGYEQYF. Here the CDR3 DNA reads TGTGCCAGTAGCCAGGAGTTGGGCTACGAGCAGTACTTC. The chain has TRBV19 and TRBJ2-7, with D unresolved. Germline CDR1 reads LNHDA; CDR2 reads SQIVND (reference sequence). The CDR3 length is 13 residues. Deletions cut 6 bases from V and 3 bases from J, with 12 bases between.

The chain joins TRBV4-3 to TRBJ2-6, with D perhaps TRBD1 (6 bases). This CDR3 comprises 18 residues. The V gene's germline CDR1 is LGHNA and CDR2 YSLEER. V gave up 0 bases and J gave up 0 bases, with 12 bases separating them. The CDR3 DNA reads TGCGCCAGCAGCCAAGATGCAGGGGCCCCCTCTGGGGCCAACGTCCTGACTTTC. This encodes CASSQDAGAPSGANVLTF.

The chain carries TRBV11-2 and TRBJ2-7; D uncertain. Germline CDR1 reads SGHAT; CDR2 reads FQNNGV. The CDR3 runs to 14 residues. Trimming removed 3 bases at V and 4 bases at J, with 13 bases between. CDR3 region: CASSLGPLDYEQYF. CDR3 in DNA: TGTGCCAGCAGCTTGGGCCCGCTTGATTACGAGCAGTACTTC.

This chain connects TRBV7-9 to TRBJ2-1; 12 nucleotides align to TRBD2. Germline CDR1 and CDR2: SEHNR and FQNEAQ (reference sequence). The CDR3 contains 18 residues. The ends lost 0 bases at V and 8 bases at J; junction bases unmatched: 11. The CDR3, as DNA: TGTGCCAGCAGCTTAGCCCTTAGACTAGCGGGAGATATCGATGAGCAGTTCTTC. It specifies CASSLALRLAGDIDEQFF.

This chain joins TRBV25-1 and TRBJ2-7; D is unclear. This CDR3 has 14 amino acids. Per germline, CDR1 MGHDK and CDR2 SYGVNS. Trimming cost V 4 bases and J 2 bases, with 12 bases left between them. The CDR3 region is CASSGFQTAYEQYF. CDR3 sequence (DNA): TGTGCCAGCAGTGGGTTTCAAACCGCCTACGAGCAGTACTTC.

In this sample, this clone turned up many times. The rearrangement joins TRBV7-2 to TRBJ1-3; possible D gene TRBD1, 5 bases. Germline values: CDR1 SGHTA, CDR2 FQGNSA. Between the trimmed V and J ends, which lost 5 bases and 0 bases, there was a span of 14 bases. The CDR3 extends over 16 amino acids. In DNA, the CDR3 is TGTGCCAGCAGCCCTTGGGTTAGGGGCTCTGGAAACACCATATATTTT. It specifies CASSPWVRGSGNTIYF.

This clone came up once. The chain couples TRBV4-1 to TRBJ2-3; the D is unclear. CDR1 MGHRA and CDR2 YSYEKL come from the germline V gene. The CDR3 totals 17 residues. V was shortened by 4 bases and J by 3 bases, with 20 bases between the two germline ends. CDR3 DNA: TGCGCCAGCAGCCCCTTAGAGGTGCTGCCTCCAACAGATACGCAGTATTTT. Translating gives CASSPLEVLPPTDTQYF.

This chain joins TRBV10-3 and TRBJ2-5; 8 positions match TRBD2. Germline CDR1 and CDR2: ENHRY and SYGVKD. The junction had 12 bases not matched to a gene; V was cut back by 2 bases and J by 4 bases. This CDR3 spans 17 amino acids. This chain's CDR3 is CAISEAAGGALPETQYF. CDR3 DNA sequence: TGTGCCATCAGTGAGGCTGCGGGAGGCGCTTTGCCAGAGACCCAGTACTTC.

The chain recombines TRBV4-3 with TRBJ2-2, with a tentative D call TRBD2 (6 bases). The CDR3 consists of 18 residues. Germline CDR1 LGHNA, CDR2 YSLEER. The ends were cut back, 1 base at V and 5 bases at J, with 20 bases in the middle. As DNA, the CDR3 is TGCGCCAGCAGCCAAGTTAGCGTACTGGCGGAGGGGACCGGGGAGCTGTTTTTT. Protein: CASSQVSVLAEGTGELFF.

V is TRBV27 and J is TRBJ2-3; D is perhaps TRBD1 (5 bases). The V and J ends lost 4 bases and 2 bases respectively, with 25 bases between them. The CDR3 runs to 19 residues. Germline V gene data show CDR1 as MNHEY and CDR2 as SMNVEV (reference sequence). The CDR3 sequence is CASSSQSDSQTLNTDTQYF. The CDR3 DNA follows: TGTGCCAGCAGTTCGCAATCCGACAGCCAGACCCTTAACACAGATACGCAGTATTTT.

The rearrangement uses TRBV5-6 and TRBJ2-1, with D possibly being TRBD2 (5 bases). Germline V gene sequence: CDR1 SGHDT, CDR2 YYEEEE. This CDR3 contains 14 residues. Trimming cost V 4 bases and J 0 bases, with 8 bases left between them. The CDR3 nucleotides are TGTGCCAGCAGCGAGGGCCACTCCTACAATGAGCAGTTCTTC. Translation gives CASSEGHSYNEQFF.

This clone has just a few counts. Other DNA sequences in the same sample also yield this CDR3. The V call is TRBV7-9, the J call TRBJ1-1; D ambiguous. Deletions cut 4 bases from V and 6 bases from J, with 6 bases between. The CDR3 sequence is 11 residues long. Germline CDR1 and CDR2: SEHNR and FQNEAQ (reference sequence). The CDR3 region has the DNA TGTGCCAGCAGCTCCGGGGCTGAAGCTTTCTTT. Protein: CASSSGAEAFF.

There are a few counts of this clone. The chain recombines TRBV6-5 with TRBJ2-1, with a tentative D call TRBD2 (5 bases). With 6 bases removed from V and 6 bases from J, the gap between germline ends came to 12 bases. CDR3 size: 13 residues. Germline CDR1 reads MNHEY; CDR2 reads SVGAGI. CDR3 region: CASRGDYFNEQFF. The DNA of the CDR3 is TGTGCCAGCAGGGGCGACTATTTCAATGAGCAGTTCTTC.